This entry lists 23 T cell receptor beta chains sequenced from one sample in a study of blood T cell repertoires in COVID-19. Using immunoSEQ multiplex PCR, the repertoire was profiled, and TCRdb retains in-frame clones only, with some absent. This sample has roughly 250,000 clones, with roughly nine tenths found just once. Source material: PBMCs or T cells enriched from blood (not recorded which). The receptors were gathered from a woman between 18 and 29 years old who had recovered from COVID-19.

The V gene is TRBV4-2, the J gene TRBJ2-7; TRBD2 agrees at 8 bases. The CDR3 loop spans 14 amino acids. Unmatched junction bases numbered 8, after V lost 5 bases and J lost 5 bases. Germline CDR1 LGHNA, CDR2 YNFKEQ. This CDR3 is CASSLSGGGNEQYF. CDR3 nucleotide sequence: TGTGCCAGCAGCTTAAGCGGGGGTGGCAACGAGCAGTACTTC.

V and J are TRBV10-3 and TRBJ2-7, with TRBD1 matching over 11 bases. Germline CDR1 reads ENHRY; CDR2 reads SYGVKD. The CDR3 runs 15 residues. Trimming cost V 7 bases and J 3 bases; bases outside gene matches: 8. CDR3 coding DNA: TGTGCCATCAAAAGTCCCGGGACAGGGGGCTACGAGCAGTACTTC. Protein sequence: CAIKSPGTGGYEQYF.

The gene calls are TRBV4-1 and TRBJ2-7; 8 nucleotides align to TRBD1. The CDR3 sequence is 15 residues long. The germline CDR1 and CDR2 sequences are MGHRA and YSYEKL. The V and J ends lost 1 base and 3 bases, in that order; junction bases with no gene match: 5. CDR3: CASSQGGTGIYEQYF. CDR3 DNA sequence: TGCGCCAGCAGCCAAGGGGGGACAGGCATCTACGAGCAGTACTTC.

This chain joins TRBV3-1 (or the pseudogene TRBV3-2) and TRBJ2-3; 9 bases align to TRBD2. The germline V gene has CDR1 LGHDT and CDR2 YNNKEL (reference sequence). Unmatched junction bases numbered 9, after V lost 4 bases and J lost 1 base. The length of the CDR3 is 17 residues. The CDR3 nucleotides read TGTGCCAGCAGCCTCATTAGCGGGGGTCGCGGCACAGATACGCAGTATTTT. Amino acids: CASSLISGGRGTDTQYF.

This clone was seen ten or more times. V is TRBV7-9 and J is TRBJ1-1; tentative D call: TRBD1 (6 bases). Trimming shortened V by 2 bases and J by 1 base, and 11 bases separated the two germline ends. The CDR3 has 15 amino acids. Per germline, CDR1 SEHNR and CDR2 FQNEAQ (reference sequence). The CDR3: CASSLIRGRNTEAFF. The CDR3 region has the DNA TGTGCCAGCAGCTTAATCAGGGGCCGGAACACTGAAGCTTTCTTT.

V usage is TRBV2 and J usage is TRBJ2-3; 10 bases align to TRBD2. Germline V CDR1 and CDR2: SNHLY, FYNNEI. Trimming cost V 6 bases and J 5 bases; bases outside gene matches: 5. The CDR3 length is 14 residues. CDR3 nucleotide sequence: TGTGCCAGCAGGGGGTTAGCGGGGGGAGATACGCAGTATTTT. Its translation is CASRGLAGGDTQYF.

The chain joins TRBV19 to TRBJ1-3; 12 positions match TRBD1. The CDR3 extends over 18 amino acids. The germline V gene has CDR1 LNHDA and CDR2 SQIVND (reference sequence). Germline trimming cut 5 bases from V and 0 bases from J; bases unmatched to any gene: 8. The CDR3 is CASSYGTGGRISGNTIYF. The CDR3 coding sequence is TGTGCCAGTAGTTATGGGACAGGGGGCCGCATCTCTGGAAACACCATATATTTT. The variable domain in full, completed from reference TRBV19 and TRBJ1-3, reads DGGITQSPKYLFRKEGQNVTLSCEQNLNHDAMYWYRQDPGQGLRLIYYSQIVNDFQKGDIAEGYSVSREKKESFPLTVTSAQKNPTAFYLCASSYGTGGRISGNTIYFGEGSWLTVV.

V and J are TRBV15 and TRBJ1-6; D is ambiguous. Germline-derived CDR1 and CDR2 are LNHNV and YYDKDF (reference sequence). V dropped 3 bases and J dropped 7 bases, with 13 bases sitting between them. The CDR3 length is 15 residues. The CDR3 reads CATSSTRGGNSPLHF. The DNA of the CDR3 is TGTGCCACCAGCAGTACCCGAGGAGGGAATTCACCCCTCCACTTT.

This clone has a single count. This chain links TRBV7-8 with TRBJ2-3; tentatively, D is TRBD1 (5 bases). Germline lookup yields CDR1 SGHVS and CDR2 FQNEAQ. CDR3 length equals 14 residues. Trimming took off 3 bases at V and 2 bases at J, with 9 bases between the two ends. CDR3 sequence reads: CASSFDSNTDTQYF. For the CDR3, the DNA is TGTGCCAGCAGCTTTGACAGCAACACAGATACGCAGTATTTT.

The gene calls are TRBV7-9 and TRBJ1-2; TRBD1 aligns across 7 bases. This CDR3 has 14 residues. CDR1 is SEHNR, CDR2 FQNEAQ, per germline (reference sequence). The junction had 4 bases not matched to a gene; V was cut back by 2 bases and J by 4 bases. The CDR3 here is CASSLNRGSYGYTF. CDR3 nucleotides: TGTGCCAGCAGCTTAAACAGGGGCTCCTATGGCTACACCTTC.

The rearrangement uses TRBV28 and TRBJ2-5; the match to TRBD2 covers 10 bases. With V trimmed by 6 bases and J by 2 bases, 9 bases remained unmatched. The germline CDR1 and CDR2 sequences are MDHEN and SYDVKM. This CDR3 comprises 16 residues. The CDR3 region has the DNA TGTGCCAGCAGCCTTAGAACTAGCGGGGCTCAAGAGACCCAGTACTTC. It codes for CASSLRTSGAQETQYF.

The CDR3 sequence is CASSLSRNYGYTF. The CDR3 DNA is TGTGCCAGCAGTTTAAGCAGGAACTATGGCTACACCTTC. The chain employs TRBV27 and TRBJ1-2; D gene uncertain. Trimming pared 2 bases from V and 2 bases from J, leaving 6 bases between. This CDR3 contains 13 residues. Germline CDR1 and CDR2: MNHEY and SMNVEV (reference sequence).

This chain joins TRBV11-2 and TRBJ2-5; 9 bases are shared with TRBD2. After removal of 1 base from V and 5 bases from J, the junction contained 2 bases not matched to a gene. The CDR3 covers 14 residues. Germline CDR1 reads SGHAT; CDR2 reads FQNNGV. The CDR3 coding sequence is TGTGCCAGCAGCTTAGGCCTAGCGGGGGAGACCCAGTACTTC. Translation gives CASSLGLAGETQYF.

This clone showed up just once. The rearrangement uses TRBV7-3 and TRBJ2-3; TRBD2 might be the D (6 bases). Trimming shortened V by 2 bases and J by 2 bases, and 11 bases separated the two germline ends. This CDR3 spans 15 amino acids. Germline values: CDR1 SGHTA, CDR2 FQGTGA. CDR3 in DNA: TGTGCCAGCAGCTTATACGGGGGTAACACAGATACGCAGTATTTT. It specifies CASSLYGGNTDTQYF.

The rearrangement uses TRBV5-4 and TRBJ1-2; no clear D gene. There are 14 residues in the CDR3. Germline V gene lookup returns CDR1 SGHNT and CDR2 YYREEE (reference sequence). The ends were cut back, 1 base at V and 3 bases at J, with 10 bases in the middle. The CDR3 nucleotides are TGTGCCAGCAGCTTGAGCGGGAGGGACTATGGCTACACCTTC. Protein sequence: CASSLSGRDYGYTF.

The chain is built from TRBV5-4 and TRBJ2-6, with D maybe TRBD1 (6 bases). Germline V gene sequence: CDR1 SGHNT, CDR2 YYREEE (reference sequence). The CDR3 is made up of 17 amino acids. V lost 5 bases, J lost 0 bases, and 15 bases lay in between. CDR3 bases: TGTGCCAGCAGTCCTGGACAGATGAGCTCTGGGGCCAACGTCCTGACTTTC. It yields the protein CASSPGQMSSGANVLTF.

The genes are TRBV28 and TRBJ2-1; the match to TRBD1 covers 9 bases. Trimming removed 3 bases from V and 15 bases from J; junction bases left unmatched: 12. Germline CDR1 and CDR2: MDHEN and SYDVKM. This CDR3 has 14 amino acids. CDR3 nucleotides: TGTGCCAGCAGTTTCCTACACCCAACAGGGGGCTTGTTCTTC. Translated: CASSFLHPTGGLFF.

The gene calls are TRBV27 and TRBJ1-5; 7 bases fit TRBD1. The J segment lost 6 bases and the V segment lost 6 bases, leaving 8 bases of the junction unmatched. The CDR3 is made up of 14 amino acids. In germline, CDR1 is MNHEY, CDR2 SMNVEV (reference sequence). The DNA of the CDR3 is TGTGCCAGCAGCAGAACAGGGGCGGCTCAGCCCCAGCATTTT. Amino acid sequence: CASSRTGAAQPQHF.

The rearrangement joins TRBV4-1 to TRBJ2-2; weak D call: TRBD2 (5 bases). Germline lookup yields CDR1 MGHRA and CDR2 YSYEKL. Trimming pared 3 bases from V and 5 bases from J, leaving 16 bases between. The CDR3 length is 16 residues. This CDR3 is CASSQFASSVTGELFF. As DNA, the CDR3 is TGCGCCAGCAGCCAGTTCGCTAGCAGTGTAACCGGGGAGCTGTTTTTT.

This clone was found many times. This chain links TRBV24-1 with TRBJ2-2; D might be TRBD1 (6 bases). The germline V and J ends were trimmed by 7 bases and 3 bases, with 11 bases remaining between them. Germline loops: CDR1 KGHDR, CDR2 SFDVKD. The CDR3 is made up of 14 amino acids. The CDR3 spells CATRTGDDTGELFF. The DNA for the CDR3 is TGTGCCACCAGGACAGGAGACGACACCGGGGAGCTGTTTTTT.

V is TRBV10-3 and J is TRBJ2-1, with 8 nucleotides matching TRBD2. The length of the CDR3 is 17 residues. Germline loops: CDR1 ENHRY, CDR2 SYGVKD. Trimming removed 3 bases from V and 7 bases from J; junction bases left unmatched: 14. The CDR3 reads CAISDPTRERGWNEQFF. The CDR3 region has the DNA TGTGCCATCAGTGATCCAACGCGAGAGCGGGGGTGGAATGAGCAGTTCTTC.

The V gene is TRBV6-5, the J gene TRBJ1-2, with a possible D match to TRBD1 (6 bases). V was trimmed by 6 bases and J by 5 bases, leaving 16 bases between them. Per the germline V gene, CDR1 is MNHEY and CDR2 is SVGAGI. This CDR3 is 14 amino acids long. CDR3 region: CASRPGTNLYGYTF. The CDR3 region has the DNA TGTGCCAGCAGACCCGGGACAAACCTATATGGCTACACCTTC.

CDR3 in amino acids: CASTPLSGRGTSPLHF. CDR3 coding DNA: TGTGCCAGCACCCCCTTGTCGGGCAGGGGGACTTCACCCCTCCACTTT. The chain recombines TRBV27 with TRBJ1-6; 7 bases fit TRBD1. CDR3 length equals 16 residues. V shed 7 bases, J shed 9 bases, and the junction held 15 bases outside the gene matches. From germline, CDR1 is MNHEY and CDR2 SMNVEV (reference sequence).